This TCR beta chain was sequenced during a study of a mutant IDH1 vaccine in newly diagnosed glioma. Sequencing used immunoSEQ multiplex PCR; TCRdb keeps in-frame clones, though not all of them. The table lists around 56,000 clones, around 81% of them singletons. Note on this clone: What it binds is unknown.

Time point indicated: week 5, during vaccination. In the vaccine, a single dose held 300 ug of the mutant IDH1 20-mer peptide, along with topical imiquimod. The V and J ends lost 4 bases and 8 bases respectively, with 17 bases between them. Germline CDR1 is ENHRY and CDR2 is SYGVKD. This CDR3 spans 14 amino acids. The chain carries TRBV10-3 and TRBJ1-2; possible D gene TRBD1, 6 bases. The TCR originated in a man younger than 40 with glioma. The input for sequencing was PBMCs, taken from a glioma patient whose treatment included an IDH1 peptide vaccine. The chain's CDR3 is CAISVTGGPEGYTF. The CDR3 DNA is TGTGCCATCAGTGTAACCGGGGGGCCGGAAGGCTACACCTTC.